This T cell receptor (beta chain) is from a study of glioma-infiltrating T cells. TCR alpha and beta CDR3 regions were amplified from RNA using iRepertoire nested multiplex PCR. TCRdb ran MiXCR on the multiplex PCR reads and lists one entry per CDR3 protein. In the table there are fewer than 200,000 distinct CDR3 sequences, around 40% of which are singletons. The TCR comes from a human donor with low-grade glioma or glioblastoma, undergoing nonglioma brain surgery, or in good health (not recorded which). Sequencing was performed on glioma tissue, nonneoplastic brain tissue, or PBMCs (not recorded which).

The CDR3 loop is CSVHMPGLGPETQYF. The DNA for the CDR3 is TGCAGCGTTCACATGCCGGGACTAGGGCCCGAGACCCAGTACTTC. The chain recombines TRBV29-1 with TRBJ2-5; 8 bases are shared with TRBD2. Germline assignment: CDR1 SQVTM and CDR2 ANQGSEA. J lost 5 bases, V lost 5 bases, and 13 bases had no gene match. CDR3 length equals 15 residues.